A selection of T cell receptor beta chains follows, all from one sample in a study of T cells in Graves' hyperthyroidism and ophthalmopathy. TCRdb independently ran MiXCR on the multiplex PCR reads; one entry per CDR3 protein. Of fewer than 600,000 distinct CDR3 sequences listed, around 15% are singletons. Sequencing used blood. The receptors were sampled from a middle-aged woman with Graves' hyperthyroidism. Each CDR3 is given without its conserved first and last residue. Fields, in order: V gene, J gene, CDR3 protein.

TRBV7-2,TRBJ2-2,ASNPGGGSGELF
TRBV11-2,TRBJ2-2,ASSVQISANTGELF
TRBV2,TRBJ2-1,ASSFSGGDYNEQF
TRBV27,TRBJ2-1,ASSLGSGASYNEQF
TRBV19,TRBJ1-4,ASSTSARTGEKLF
TRBV27,TRBJ2-5,ASSWTGQETQY
TRBV30,TRBJ2-2,AWTLDTYTGELF
TRBV20-1,TRBJ2-1,SARLAGWEQF
TRBV5-1,TRBJ2-5,ASSGGEGKQETQY
TRBV6-5,TRBJ2-7,ASSSQVSSYEQY
TRBV5-1,TRBJ1-1,ASSTTGFDTEAF
TRBV7-2,TRBJ1-3,ASSYNRVSGNTIY
TRBV2,TRBJ2-7,ASMGQYYEQY
TRBV3-1,TRBJ2-5,ASSQGTGETQY
TRBV28,TRBJ1-2,ASSIQDLGYT
TRBV28,TRBJ1-1,ASSLLGAGSTEAF
TRBV12-3/TRBV12-4,TRBJ2-3,ASSEGAGVRNTQY
TRBV30,TRBJ1-5,AWSVGGLQPQH
TRBV20-1,TRBJ2-3,SATQTSGGTDTQY
TRBV20-1,TRBJ1-2,SARTGPYGYT
TRBV13,TRBJ2-2,ASSLEGNRQGGELF
TRBV9,TRBJ1-2,ASSVGGGTDGYT
TRBV7-8,TRBJ2-1,ASSLVQDPNEQF
TRBV24-1,TRBJ1-2,ATSESQGTYGYT
TRBV2,TRBJ2-7,ASRTGTPTNEQY
TRBV7-2,TRBJ1-1,ASSEPGQGWTTEAF
TRBV12-3/TRBV12-4,TRBJ2-7,ASSFRGRIHEQY
TRBV5-1,TRBJ2-7,ASSRDNSYEQY
TRBV9,TRBJ1-5,ASSVSGTNQPQH
TRBV19,TRBJ1-2,ASSTGQGANYGYT
TRBV29-1,TRBJ1-1,SVEGIELNTEAF
TRBV20-1,TRBJ1-3,SATTGSGNTIY
TRBV4-2,TRBJ2-1,VSSQDILAGNEQF
TRBV19,TRBJ2-7,ASALGAGPYEQY
TRBV11-3,TRBJ1-2,ASSLRGAPYGYT
TRBV6-1,TRBJ2-3,ASSPGRTSGTDTQY
TRBV20-1,TRBJ2-1,TAFGYAGTTYNEQF
TRBV3-1,TRBJ1-1,ASSQGPVTEAF
TRBV28,TRBJ2-3,ASSLRGGVNTQY
TRBV20-1,TRBJ2-3,SASSPAGQGADTQY
TRBV4-1,TRBJ1-2,ASSQDRTAYGYT
TRBV11-3,TRBJ2-5,ASSPLRLEQETQY
TRBV6-1,TRBJ1-2,ASSSGQGFSGYT
TRBV4-1,TRBJ2-1,ASSQTGVEQF
TRBV12-3/TRBV12-4,TRBJ2-1,ASSLVGTSGYNEQF
TRBV19,TRBJ1-2,ASSMAGRDYGYT
TRBV12-3/TRBV12-4,TRBJ1-5,ASSFIPGLVQPQH
TRBV27,TRBJ1-4,ASSLAGRNEKLF
TRBV4-2,TRBJ2-1,ASSQDPQVKAYNEQF
TRBV12-3/TRBV12-4,TRBJ1-1,ASRQDRGDTEAF
TRBV29-1,TRBJ2-3,GANPSGLSLTDTQY
TRBV20-1,TRBJ2-7,SASWDYEQH
TRBV5-6,TRBJ1-4,ASSIRPGRNEKLF
TRBV7-9,TRBJ1-3,ASSSGTASGNTIY
TRBV7-6,TRBJ2-7,ASSLGHSSSYEQY
TRBV10-3,TRBJ2-1,AISVGGRGYNEQF
TRBV24-1,TRBJ2-3,ATSDLLPTGGKPDTQY
TRBV3-1,TRBJ2-7,ASSQALGGDYEQY